This passage covers 20 T cell receptor beta chains from one sample sequenced in a study of CD8 T cells in ankylosing spondylitis. Study outcomes and limitations: Ankylosing spondylitis blood appeared to carry a characteristic TCR beta motif of several highly homologous variants.

Their recognized antigens are unknown. TCRdb reanalysed the 5' RACE reads using MiXCR and keeps one entry per CDR3 protein. The sample includes almost 400,000 distinct CDR3 sequences, about a fifth seen only once; the top ten take around 17%. Sequencing was done on a sample of blood, either unsorted or a sorted T cell fraction (not recorded which). The receptors stem from a male donor with ankylosing spondylitis.

The genes are TRBV3-1 and TRBJ2-3; no definite D call. This CDR3 comprises 14 residues. Germline V gene lookup returns CDR1 LGHDT and CDR2 YNNKEL (reference sequence). V gave up 6 bases and J gave up 2 bases, with 12 bases separating them. This chain's CDR3 is CASRTCQDTDTQYF. In DNA, the CDR3 is TGTGCCAGCAGGACGTGCCAAGACACAGATACGCAGTATTTT.

This clonotype has more than one count but fewer than ten. The rearrangement uses TRBV15 and TRBJ2-3, with TRBD2 matching 8 bases. CDR3 size: 16 residues. J gave up 6 bases and V 0 bases, and 8 bases lay outside the gene matches. Germline CDR1 LNHNV, CDR2 YYDKDF (reference sequence). This chain's CDR3 is CATSREKAGETDTQYF. DNA of the CDR3: TGTGCCACCAGCAGAGAGAAAGCGGGAGAAACGGATACGCAGTATTTT.

This clonotype was observed a few times. CDR3 amino acids: CSARPDNIADTQYF. In nucleotides, the CDR3 is TGCAGTGCGCGACCAGATAATATAGCAGATACGCAGTATTTT. V and J are TRBV20-1 and TRBJ2-3; D call uncertain. V was shortened by 6 bases and J by 4 bases, with 17 bases between the two germline ends. Germline lookup yields CDR1 DFQATT and CDR2 SNEGSKA (reference sequence). The CDR3 covers 14 residues.

This chain links TRBV28 with TRBJ2-6; D perhaps matches TRBD1 (5 bases). Germline CDR1 is MDHEN and CDR2 is SYDVKM. The CDR3 is made up of 18 amino acids. The V and J ends lost 5 bases and 2 bases respectively, with 19 bases between them. The CDR3 sequence is CASSPNPGHITGANVLTF. CDR3 in DNA: TGTGCCAGCAGTCCAAATCCAGGGCATATCACTGGGGCCAACGTCCTGACTTTC.

Written as DNA, the CDR3 is TGTGCCAGCAGCTTAGCGGGAGGGCCAAGGGTGGATGAGCAGTTCTTC. Translating gives CASSLAGGPRVDEQFF. The rearrangement joins TRBV28 to TRBJ2-1, with 11 nucleotides matching TRBD2. Germline assignment: CDR1 MDHEN and CDR2 SYDVKM. Germline trimming cut 6 bases from V and 8 bases from J; bases unmatched to any gene: 12. This CDR3 contains 16 residues. The whole variable domain, remainder taken from reference TRBV28 and TRBJ2-1, is DVKVTQSSRYLVKRTGEKVFLECVQDMDHENMFWYRQDPGLGLRLIYFSYDVKMKEKGDIPEGYSVSREKKERFSLILESASTNQTSMYLCASSLAGGPRVDEQFFGPGTRLTVL.

The sample holds a few counts of this clonotype. The rearrangement joins TRBV28 to TRBJ2-7; the D gene could be TRBD1 or TRBD2 (7 bases each). This CDR3 is 13 amino acids long. The V and J ends lost 10 bases and 4 bases respectively, with 17 bases between them. Germline V lookup: CDR1 MDHEN, CDR2 SYDVKM. The CDR3: CAIRSGGGYEQYF. CDR3 nucleotide sequence: TGTGCCATCCGGTCAGGGGGAGGGTACGAGCAGTACTTC.

This clonotype was counted only a few times. V and J are TRBV6-5 and TRBJ2-1, with 7 bases aligning to TRBD2. This CDR3 contains 15 residues. The germline gives CDR1 MNHEY, CDR2 SVGAGI. Trimming removed 0 bases from V and 6 bases from J; junction bases left unmatched: 5. The DNA for the CDR3 is TGTGCCAGCAGTTACTCACGACTAGCCCGCAATGAGCAGTTCTTC. This sequence encodes CASSYSRLARNEQFF.

This clonotype has a handful of counts. The V call is TRBV27, the J call TRBJ2-7; D is perhaps TRBD1 (5 bases). V lost 5 bases and J lost 6, with 17 bases in between. In germline, CDR1 is MNHEY, CDR2 SMNVEV (reference sequence). CDR3 length: 14 residues. The CDR3 loop is CASSQHRQGLEQYF. CDR3 coding DNA: TGTGCCAGCAGTCAGCACCGCCAGGGTCTCGAGCAGTACTTC.

This clonotype was seen only a few times. The chain uses TRBV5-1 and TRBJ2-1; 12 nucleotides agree with TRBD2. CDR1 is SGHRS and CDR2 is YFSETQ in the germline V gene. With 4 bases clipped from V and 4 bases from J, the junction kept 6 bases outside the gene matches. This CDR3 spans 16 amino acids. The CDR3 here is CASSALAGGRYNEQFF. In nucleotides, the CDR3 is TGCGCCAGCAGCGCACTAGCGGGAGGCCGTTACAATGAGCAGTTCTTC.

This clonotype has more than one count but fewer than ten. The V and J genes are TRBV7-2 and TRBJ2-3; D call uncertain. V lost 1 base and J 0 bases, leaving 8 bases between the germline ends. The CDR3 has 15 amino acids. Germline V gives CDR1 SGHTA, CDR2 FQGNSA. CDR3 amino acids: CASSLEVLSTDTQYF. CDR3 bases: TGTGCCAGCAGCTTAGAGGTACTTAGCACAGATACGCAGTATTTT.

This clonotype has only one observation. The chain uses TRBV10-1 and TRBJ2-2; D is unclear. V dropped 3 bases and J dropped 1 base, with 6 bases sitting between them. Germline CDR1 WNHNN, CDR2 SYGVQD (reference sequence). The CDR3 extends over 14 amino acids. The CDR3 sequence is CASSDPKNTGELFF. CDR3 DNA sequence: TGCGCCAGCAGTGACCCGAAGAACACCGGGGAGCTGTTTTTT.

The chain joins TRBV27 to TRBJ2-7; 8 bases map to TRBD2. Germline V gene data show CDR1 as MNHEY and CDR2 as SMNVEV (reference sequence). The CDR3 covers 17 residues. V lost 5 bases, J lost 4 bases, and 16 bases stayed unmatched. CDR3 protein: CASSPGGARRPGYEQYF. The CDR3 nucleotides read TGTGCCAGCAGTCCGGGAGGGGCCAGGCGACCAGGGTACGAGCAGTACTTC.

There are a few counts of this clonotype. The chain combines TRBV6-5 with TRBJ1-2, with a tentative D call TRBD1 (5 bases). V was cut by 0 bases and J by 4 bases, with 12 bases left in between. CDR1 MNHEY and CDR2 SVGAGI come from the germline V gene. CDR3 length: 15 residues. DNA of the CDR3: TGTGCCAGCAGTTACTCGGTAGGACACCTCTATGGCTACACCTTC. Translation: CASSYSVGHLYGYTF.

V and J are TRBV20-1 and TRBJ2-7; tentative D call: TRBD2 (6 bases). V was pared by 0 bases and J by 2 bases, with 11 bases between. Germline V gives CDR1 DFQATT, CDR2 SNEGSKA (reference sequence). This CDR3 is built from 14 residues. The chain's CDR3 is CSAREPSAPYEQYF. CDR3 sequence (DNA): TGCAGTGCTAGAGAGCCTAGCGCGCCCTACGAGCAGTACTTC.

This clonotype was seen a handful of times. CDR3 protein: CASSQTGLAYHEQFF. In nucleotides, the CDR3 is TGTGCCAGCAGTCAGACGGGACTAGCGTATCATGAGCAGTTCTTC. The V gene is TRBV12-3 or TRBV12-4, the J gene TRBJ2-1, with 10 nucleotides matching TRBD2. Losses at the gene ends were 5 bases for V and 8 bases for J; bases not matched to a gene: 9. The CDR3 loop spans 15 amino acids.

V is TRBV6-1 and J is TRBJ1-6; 10 bases are shared with TRBD1. This CDR3 has 14 residues. The germline V gene encodes CDR1 MNHNS and CDR2 SASEGT. V lost 7 bases and J lost 8; bases outside the gene matches: 5. The CDR3 region is CASKGQGVYSPLHF. CDR3 DNA sequence: TGTGCCAGCAAAGGACAGGGGGTATATTCACCCCTCCACTTT.

This clonotype was observed a handful of times. The chain recombines TRBV28 with TRBJ2-6, with 13 positions matching TRBD2. This CDR3 region has 18 residues. The V segment lost 5 bases and the J segment 4 bases; nucleotides outside the gene matches: 8. The germline V gene encodes CDR1 MDHEN and CDR2 SYDVKM. This CDR3 is CASSAPGLAGPGANVLTF. In DNA, the CDR3 is TGTGCCAGCAGTGCTCCGGGACTAGCGGGACCCGGGGCCAACGTCCTGACTTTC.

This clonotype was found a few times. V gene TRBV29-1 combines with J gene TRBJ1-3; 9 nucleotides line up with TRBD1. This CDR3 has 15 residues. The junction had 7 bases not matched to a gene; V was cut back by 4 bases and J by 3 bases. The germline V gene has CDR1 SQVTM and CDR2 ANQGSEA. The CDR3 reads CSVAVTGGNGNTIYF. The CDR3 nucleotides are TGCAGCGTTGCGGTTACAGGGGGCAATGGAAACACCATATATTTT. The variable domain in full, completed from reference TRBV29-1 and TRBJ1-3, reads SAVISQKPSRDICQRGTSLTIQCQVDSQVTMMFWYRQQPGQSLTLIATANQGSEATYESGFVIDKFPISRPNLTFSTLTVSNMSPEDSSIYLCSVAVTGGNGNTIYFGEGSWLTVV.

This clonotype was counted only a few times. The CDR3 protein is CATSRGEQSNSPLHF. DNA for the CDR3: TGTGCCACCAGCAGAGGCGAGCAGAGTAATTCACCCCTCCACTTT. V gene TRBV15 combines with J gene TRBJ1-6; no clear D gene. V was trimmed by 1 base and J by 6 bases, leaving 10 bases between them. This CDR3 spans 15 amino acids. CDR1 and CDR2 (germline): LNHNV, YYDKDF (reference sequence).

This clonotype was found a few times. The V call is TRBV20-1, the J call TRBJ2-7; TRBD2 matches at 9 bases. Germline-derived CDR1 and CDR2 are DFQATT and SNEGSKA (reference sequence). This CDR3 has 16 residues. V was clipped by 0 bases and J by 4 bases; unmatched bases: 10. CDR3 in DNA: TGCAGTGCTAGAGATCGGGCCAGCGGGAGGATTTACGAGCAGTACTTC. Residues: CSARDRASGRIYEQYF.